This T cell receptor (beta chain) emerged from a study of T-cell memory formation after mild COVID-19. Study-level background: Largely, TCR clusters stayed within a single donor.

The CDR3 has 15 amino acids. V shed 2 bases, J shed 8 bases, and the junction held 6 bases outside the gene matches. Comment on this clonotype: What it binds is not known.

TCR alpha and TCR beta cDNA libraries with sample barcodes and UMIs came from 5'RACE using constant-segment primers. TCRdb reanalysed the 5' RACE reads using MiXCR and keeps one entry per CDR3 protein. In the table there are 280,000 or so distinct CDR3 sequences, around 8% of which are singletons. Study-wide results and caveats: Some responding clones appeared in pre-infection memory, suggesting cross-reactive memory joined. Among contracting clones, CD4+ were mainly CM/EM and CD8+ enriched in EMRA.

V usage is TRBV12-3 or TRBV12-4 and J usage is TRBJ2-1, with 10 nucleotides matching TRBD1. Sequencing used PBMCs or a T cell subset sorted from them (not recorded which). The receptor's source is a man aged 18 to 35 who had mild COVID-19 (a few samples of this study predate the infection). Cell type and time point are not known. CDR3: CASSLRTGGYHEQFF. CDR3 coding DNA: TGTGCCAGCAGTTTAAGGACAGGGGGGTATCATGAGCAGTTCTTC.